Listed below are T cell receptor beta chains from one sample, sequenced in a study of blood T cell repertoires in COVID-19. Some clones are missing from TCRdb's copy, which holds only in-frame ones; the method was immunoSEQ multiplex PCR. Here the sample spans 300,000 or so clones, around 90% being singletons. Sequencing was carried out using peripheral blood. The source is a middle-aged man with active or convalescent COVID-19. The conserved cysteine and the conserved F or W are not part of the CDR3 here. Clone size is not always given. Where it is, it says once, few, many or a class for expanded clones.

AIGTGRHNEQF	TRBV10-3	NA
ASSLALAGEETQY	TRBV5-1	once
ASRSRGNSNQPQH	TRBV19	NA
ASSSKGHANTEAF	TRBV5-4	NA
ATSDSGDHQPQH	TRBV24-1	NA
ASSLDIANSPLH	TRBV5-1	NA
ASSSAGQGNEKLF	TRBV28	NA
ASSLARGRVYGYT	TRBV5-6	few
ASTLGGPYQETQY	TRBV28	NA
ASSLGQGEAF	TRBV12-3/TRBV12-4	NA
ASSAGGFTDTQY	TRBV19	once
ASSLRGGPNYGYT	TRBV4-1	NA
ASSQVGGSSGNTIY	TRBV4-3	NA
ASYSGTGLYEQY	TRBV2	once
ASTVPGQGRDEKLF	TRBV21-1	NA
SASKRRPDTQY	TRBV20-1	few
ASSRDRPSTDTQY	TRBV4-3	NA
ASSQSSGGFTGELF	TRBV16	NA
ASTTSGTGYNEQF	TRBV5-1	once
ASSPGPYRNTEAF	TRBV18	NA
ASSPSFWASSYNSPLH	TRBV27	NA
ASSKQQGGPLH	TRBV28	NA
ASSSTGSGNTIY	TRBV11-1	NA
ASRRPSDTFNYGYT	TRBV28	NA
ASSQSARSLSYEQY	TRBV23-1	NA
ASSPWTGIGYGYT	TRBV18	NA
ASSQELAGYNEQF	TRBV3-1/TRBV3-2	NA
SVEVGDRGFYEQY	TRBV29-1	NA
ASSLVGTSGTSYEQY	TRBV7-2	once
ASSFLAGVSYEQY	TRBV5-1	NA
ATSRPTGGSKLANYGYT	TRBV15	NA
ASSLTGTSFHEQY	TRBV5-8	few
ASSFTGQVGTEAF	TRBV28	NA
ASSLLGGSPYEQY	TRBV5-1	once
ASSSARDRDAEAF	TRBV5-1	once
ASRGLATAGGELF	TRBV2	NA
ASSSTQADGPNYGYT	TRBV7-9	NA
ASSLGQLEETQY	TRBV5-1	NA
ASSFGLTYEQY	TRBV7-9	few
ASGRPRGVIAEAF	TRBV6-5	NA
ASSLDQTSYNEQF	TRBV11-2	NA
ATKRGDGDTQY	TRBV19	NA
ASSDRANQPQH	TRBV27	NA
ASSLVQGVSYEQY	TRBV7-9	NA
ASSPSGGGGRTQY	TRBV7-2	NA
ASTLGLANSYEQY	TRBV6-6	NA
ATSGGAGDTQY	TRBV28	few
ASSQDQGTGDYYGYT	TRBV4-1	NA
ASSYSPGYQPQH	TRBV6-2/TRBV6-3	NA
ATSGRQVASPQH	TRBV24-1	NA
ASSWTGDQPQH	TRBV6-5	NA
ASSFLSGQGVLETQY	TRBV5-6	NA